This TCR beta chain was captured by sequencing in a study of blood T cell repertoires in COVID-19. Overall study: PBMCs, B-cell-depleted T cells, or T cells were the source of the cDNA or gDNA that made up the material.

Which cohort a participant joined came from the clinical history participants gave. The protocol was immunoSEQ multiplex PCR, while the TCRdb copy is restricted to in-frame clones and leaves out a portion. The sample gives around 200,000 clones, 85% to 90% of which show up once; 2% to 2.5% is in the top ten. The germline V gene encodes CDR1 MNHEY and CDR2 SVGAGI. With 8 bases clipped from V and 0 bases from J, the junction kept 2 bases outside the gene matches. The CDR3 is made up of 14 amino acids. The TCR sequence derives from a woman in her thirties or forties with acute COVID-19. The V gene is TRBV6-5, the J gene TRBJ2-3; TRBD1 aligns across 10 bases. The sample consisted of PBMCs or T cells enriched from blood (not recorded which). The CDR3 region has the DNA TGTGCCAGCGACAGGGGGCGTAGCACAGATACGCAGTATTTT. Encoded protein: CASDRGRSTDTQYF.